These 32 T cell receptor beta chains were sequenced from one sample in a study of blood T cell repertoires in COVID-19. TCRdb keeps only in-frame clones here, not all; method: immunoSEQ multiplex PCR. The sample consists of 120,000 to 150,000 clones, roughly 85% of them appearing once. Source material: peripheral blood. These receptors came from a man aged 45 to 65 with acute or convalescent COVID-19.

The rearrangement uses TRBV6-1 and TRBJ1-5; 7 nucleotides line up with TRBD1. The CDR3 contains 17 residues. J lost 0 bases, V lost 3 bases, and 8 bases had no gene match. CDR1 MNHNS and CDR2 SASEGT come from the germline V gene. DNA for the CDR3: TGTGCCAGCAGTGAGTCCCCGGGACAGTATAGCAATCAGCCCCAGCATTTT. Its protein product is CASSESPGQYSNQPQHF.

This rearrangement joins TRBV6-2 or TRBV6-3 to TRBJ1-1; a weak D match, TRBD1 (5 bases). Trimming stripped 0 bases from V and 11 bases from J, with 13 bases between. CDR1 is MNHEY, CDR2 SVGEGT, per germline. CDR3 length equals 13 residues. CDR3 DNA sequence: TGTGCCAGCAGTTACTCGTTCCGGGGGGTGGCTTTCTTT. It translates to CASSYSFRGVAFF.

This clone showed up just a few times. V is TRBV4-1 and J is TRBJ2-3, with 10 positions matching TRBD2. CDR3 length: 17 residues. Germline V gene data show CDR1 as MGHRA and CDR2 as YSYEKL. The ends lost 0 bases at V and 4 bases at J; junction bases unmatched: 7. CDR3 DNA: TGCGCCAGCAGCCAAGAATCAGCGGGGGGGCGCGCAGATACGCAGTATTTT. This gives the protein CASSQESAGGRADTQYF.

The chain carries TRBV27 and TRBJ2-7, with TRBD1 matching 8 bases. Germline lookup yields CDR1 MNHEY and CDR2 SMNVEV (reference sequence). This CDR3 is 14 amino acids long. The trim removed 2 bases at V and 3 bases at J, leaving 3 bases unmatched. As DNA, the CDR3 is TGTGCCAGCAGTTTACTGGACAGGGACTACGAGCAGTACTTC. It is translated as CASSLLDRDYEQYF.

The V call is TRBV18, the J call TRBJ1-4; D gene ambiguous. This CDR3 comprises 17 residues. The V gene lost 0 bases and the J gene lost 3 bases, with 14 bases spanning the gap. Per the germline V gene, CDR1 is KGHSH and CDR2 is LQKENI. The CDR3 DNA follows: TGTGCCAGCTCACCACCGAGGGTTCAGAGGTCTAATGAAAAACTGTTTTTT. Translating it yields CASSPPRVQRSNEKLFF.

This clone showed up just once. The chain couples TRBV6-4 to TRBJ2-3, with 8 bases fitting TRBD2. Per germline, CDR1 MRHNA and CDR2 SNTAGT. This CDR3 spans 18 amino acids. The J segment lost 1 base and the V segment lost 6 bases, leaving 15 bases of the junction unmatched. Written as DNA, the CDR3 is TGTGCCAGCAGCCCACTCCCGGGACTAGGGAGGGGCACAGATACGCAGTATTTT. The encoded protein is CASSPLPGLGRGTDTQYF.

This sequence joins TRBV29-1 and TRBJ2-3; 8 bases line up with TRBD2. The CDR3 runs 13 residues. Losses at the gene ends were 5 bases for V and 2 bases for J; bases not matched to a gene: 3. Germline CDR1 reads SQVTM; CDR2 reads ANQGSEA. The CDR3 reads CSVPLAATDTQYF. The CDR3 DNA reads TGCAGCGTTCCACTAGCGGCCACAGATACGCAGTATTTT.

The chain employs TRBV3-1 (or the pseudogene TRBV3-2) and TRBJ1-1; D ambiguous. Trimming cost V 4 bases and J 5 bases, with 20 bases left between them. CDR3 size: 16 residues. Germline V gives CDR1 LGHDT, CDR2 YNNKEL (reference sequence). The DNA for the CDR3 is TGTGCCAGCAGCCGGGGAGGGAGGTATGTAAGGACTGAAGCTTTCTTT. It translates to CASSRGGRYVRTEAFF.

This clone came up once. The chain uses TRBV11-3 and TRBJ2-3; 7 nucleotides match TRBD2. The CDR3 totals 14 residues. V shed 4 bases, J shed 4 bases, and the junction held 5 bases outside the gene matches. Germline CDR1 and CDR2: SGHNT and YENEEA. This CDR3 is CASSSQRGADTQYF. The CDR3 bases are TGTGCCAGCAGCTCGCAGCGGGGAGCAGATACGCAGTATTTT.

The sample holds one count of this clone. The chain uses TRBV10-3 and TRBJ2-3; D might be TRBD1 (6 bases). V was shortened by 5 bases and J by 2 bases, with 11 bases between the two germline ends. Germline assignment: CDR1 ENHRY and CDR2 SYGVKD. The CDR3 is 14 residues long. Written as DNA, the CDR3 is TGTGCCATCAGTAAGACAGGAAACACAGATACGCAGTATTTT. Protein: CAISKTGNTDTQYF.

The chain employs TRBV27 and TRBJ2-7; D might be TRBD1 (6 bases). The V and J ends lost 8 bases and 6 bases respectively, with 11 bases between them. Germline loops: CDR1 MNHEY, CDR2 SMNVEV (reference sequence). This CDR3 is 11 amino acids long. The CDR3 bases are TGTGCCAGCGGGTGGGGGCTCGAGCAGTACTTC. Translated, it gives CASGWGLEQYF.

This clone has only one observation. The rearrangement joins TRBV12-3 or TRBV12-4 to TRBJ2-1; D is unclear. Trimming took 8 bases from V and 6 from J, leaving 14 bases between them. CDR3 size: 13 residues. The CDR3 DNA is TGTGCCAGCGTCCCCTCGGGTAGCAATGAGCAGTTCTTC. Translation: CASVPSGSNEQFF.

This chain joins TRBV7-3 and TRBJ2-4, with D possibly matching TRBD1 (6 bases). The V end lost 0 bases, the J end lost 8 bases, and 14 bases lay between the germline ends. The CDR3 loop spans 15 amino acids. Germline V gives CDR1 SGHTA, CDR2 FQGTGA. The DNA for the CDR3 is TGTGCCAGCAGCTTAACGGTCCAGGGGCAGGACATTCAGTACTTC. Translating gives CASSLTVQGQDIQYF. Filled out from reference TRBV7-3 and TRBJ2-4, the complete variable domain reads GAGVSQTPSNKVTEKGKYVELRCDPISGHTALYWYRQSLGQGPEFLIYFQGTGAADDSGLPNDRFFAVRPEGSVSTLKIQRTERGDSAVYLCASSLTVQGQDIQYFGAGTRLSVL.

The DNA for the CDR3 is TGTGCCAGCAGCGGGGACAGGGAGGCCGGGGAGCTGTTTTTT. Encoded protein: CASSGDREAGELFF. This rearrangement joins TRBV9 to TRBJ2-2; 9 nucleotides agree with TRBD1. V was pared by 3 bases and J by 6 bases, with 3 bases of the junction left unmatched. The CDR3 consists of 14 residues. The germline gives CDR1 SGDLS, CDR2 YYNGEE. Looking up the rest from reference TRBV9 and TRBJ2-2 gives the full variable domain: DSGVTQTPKHLITATGQRVTLRCSPRSGDLSVYWYQQSLDQGLQFLIQYYNGEERAKGNILERFSAQQFPDLHSELNLSSLELGDSALYFCASSGDREAGELFFGEGSRLTVL.

The V call is TRBV4-1, the J call TRBJ2-7, with 8 bases lining up with TRBD2. V lost 1 base, J lost 6 bases, and 8 bases stayed unmatched. CDR3 length: 15 amino acids. Germline V gene lookup returns CDR1 MGHRA and CDR2 YSYEKL. The CDR3 DNA is TGCGCCAGCAGCCAAGCGATAGCGGGATCGGGCGAGCAGTACTTC. Translated, it gives CASSQAIAGSGEQYF.

The chain joins TRBV4-2 to TRBJ2-2, with 7 bases aligning to TRBD1. The junction had 9 bases not matched to a gene; V was cut back by 0 bases and J by 2 bases. The CDR3 totals 18 residues. The germline CDR1 and CDR2 sequences are LGHNA and YNFKEQ. CDR3 region: CASSQEVPGQSNTGELFF. The CDR3 DNA reads TGTGCCAGCAGCCAAGAGGTCCCGGGACAGAGTAACACCGGGGAGCTGTTTTTT.

This rearrangement joins TRBV5-4 to TRBJ2-3, with 8 bases aligning to TRBD2. V was pared by 1 base and J by 1 base, with 5 bases of the junction left unmatched. CDR1 is SGHNT, CDR2 YYREEE, per germline (reference sequence). This CDR3 region has 16 residues. CDR3 coding DNA: TGTGCCAGCAGCTTGAGACTAGCGCGTGGCACAGATACGCAGTATTTT. This gives the protein CASSLRLARGTDTQYF.

This clone was observed a single time. The chain is built from TRBV6-6 and TRBJ2-6, with D tentatively TRBD1 (6 bases). The germline V gene encodes CDR1 MNHNY and CDR2 SVGAGI (reference sequence). The CDR3 contains 15 residues. The V end lost 4 bases, the J end lost 4 bases, and 11 bases lay between the germline ends. CDR3 nucleotide sequence: TGTGCCAGCAGTTCCACAGGGTCCGGGGCCAACGTCCTGACTTTC. It codes for CASSSTGSGANVLTF.

The rearrangement uses TRBV11-3 and TRBJ2-5, with TRBD2 identical over 8 bases. V shed 6 bases, J shed 3 bases, and the junction held 6 bases outside the gene matches. Germline V gene data show CDR1 as SGHNT and CDR2 as YENEEA. The CDR3 sequence is 14 residues long. The CDR3, as DNA: TGTGCCAGCAGTGTAGCGGGAAGGGAAGAGACCCAGTACTTC. Protein product: CASSVAGREETQYF.

The rearrangement joins TRBV9 to TRBJ2-1, with TRBD1 identical over 8 bases. Looked up from germline, CDR1 is SGDLS and CDR2 is YYNGEE. The CDR3 is 15 residues long. V shed 0 bases, J shed 5 bases, and the junction held 4 bases outside the gene matches. CDR3 loop: CASSVERQGNNEQFF. The CDR3 DNA reads as TGTGCCAGCAGCGTAGAGAGACAGGGGAACAATGAGCAGTTCTTC.

The chain couples TRBV2 to TRBJ1-1, with 9 bases lining up with TRBD1. The J segment lost 4 bases and the V segment lost 7 bases, leaving 4 bases of the junction unmatched. CDR3 length equals 13 residues. Germline assignment: CDR1 SNHLY and CDR2 FYNNEI. The CDR3 region has the DNA TGTGCCAGCAAGAAGGACAGGGGCACTGAAGCTTTCTTT. It codes for CASKKDRGTEAFF.

The V call is TRBV6-1, the J call TRBJ2-1; TRBD2 matches at 9 bases. The CDR3 is made up of 16 amino acids. V lost 2 bases and J lost 4; bases outside the gene matches: 6. Germline assignment: CDR1 MNHNS and CDR2 SASEGT. The DNA of the CDR3 is TGTGCCAGCAGTGAATATGGGACTAGCCCTTACAATGAGCAGTTCTTC. It is translated as CASSEYGTSPYNEQFF.

The gene calls are TRBV3-1 (or the pseudogene TRBV3-2) and TRBJ1-4; 7 bases agree with TRBD1. The V gene end was trimmed by 1 base and the J gene end by 11 bases; junction bases not matched to a gene: 13. CDR3 length equals 16 residues. CDR1 and CDR2 (germline): LGHDT, YNNKEL (reference sequence). CDR3 sequence reads: CASSQARTQGGGKLFF. The DNA for the CDR3 is TGTGCCAGCAGCCAAGCCCGGACTCAGGGGGGCGGGAAACTGTTTTTT.

Written as DNA, the CDR3 is TGTGCCAGCAGCTTAGCCAGCGGGAAGGAGCAGTTCTTC. Its translation is CASSLASGKEQFF. The chain joins TRBV7-9 to TRBJ2-1, with 7 positions matching TRBD2. CDR3 length equals 13 residues. In germline, CDR1 is SEHNR, CDR2 FQNEAQ (reference sequence). J was trimmed by 10 bases and V by 0 bases; bases with no gene match: 3.

The chain is built from TRBV6-4 and TRBJ1-5; 7 bases map to TRBD1. The CDR3 has 13 residues. V gave up 3 bases and J gave up 9 bases; unmatched junction bases: 5. Looked up from germline, CDR1 is MRHNA and CDR2 is SNTAGT. The CDR3 loop is CASSEATGTPQHF. As DNA, the CDR3 is TGTGCCAGCAGTGAGGCGACAGGGACGCCCCAGCATTTT.

The chain joins TRBV19 to TRBJ2-7, with a tentative D call TRBD2 (5 bases). Germline V gene lookup returns CDR1 LNHDA and CDR2 SQIVND (reference sequence). The V end lost 6 bases, the J end lost 0 bases, and 18 bases lay between the germline ends. CDR3 length equals 16 residues. The CDR3 DNA is TGTGCCAGTAGCCAGCTAGACACTGGAGGCTCCTACGAGCAGTACTTC. Its translation is CASSQLDTGGSYEQYF. The whole variable domain, filled in from reference TRBV19 and TRBJ2-7, reads DGGITQSPKYLFRKEGQNVTLSCEQNLNHDAMYWYRQDPGQGLRLIYYSQIVNDFQKGDIAEGYSVSREKKESFPLTVTSAQKNPTAFYLCASSQLDTGGSYEQYFGPGTRLTVT.

The chain couples TRBV30 to TRBJ2-1; D may be TRBD2 (6 bases). CDR1 and CDR2 from the germline V gene are GTSNPN and SVGIG (reference sequence). The V gene lost 3 bases and the J gene lost 0 bases, with 12 bases spanning the gap. CDR3 length equals 15 residues. The CDR3 loop is CAWRRGESSYNEQFF. The CDR3 DNA sequence: TGTGCCTGGAGGCGGGGAGAGAGCTCCTACAATGAGCAGTTCTTC.

The chain recombines TRBV7-6 with TRBJ2-3; maybe TRBD2 (6 bases). The ends were cut back, 1 base at V and 2 bases at J, with 16 bases in the middle. The CDR3 has 17 residues. Germline values: CDR1 SGHVS, CDR2 FNYEAQ. CDR3 coding DNA: TGTGCCAGCAGCTTAGACGGCGCCGGGACTTACACAGATACGCAGTATTTT. Its translation: CASSLDGAGTYTDTQYF. Full variable domain (rest looked up from reference TRBV7-6 and TRBJ2-3): GAGVSQSPRYKVTKRGQDVALRCDPISGHVSLYWYRQALGQGPEFLTYFNYEAQQDKSGLPNDRFSAERPEGSISTLTIQRTEQRDSAMYRCASSLDGAGTYTDTQYFGPGTRLTVL.

The V and J genes are TRBV6-5 and TRBJ2-2; no reliable D call. The ends were cut back, 0 bases at V and 4 bases at J, with 9 bases in the middle. The CDR3 extends over 15 amino acids. Germline assignment: CDR1 MNHEY and CDR2 SVGAGI. Here the CDR3 DNA reads TGTGCCAGCAGTTACTCAGTGGCCCTCACCGGGGAGCTGTTTTTT. Its protein is CASSYSVALTGELFF.

The J gene is TRBJ2-1, the V gene TRBV7-2; weak D call: TRBD1 (6 bases). The CDR3 extends over 15 amino acids. CDR1 and CDR2 from the germline V gene are SGHTA and FQGNSA. Trimming left V 3 bases short and J 4 bases short, with 13 bases between. The CDR3: CASSLGGTPYNEQFF. DNA of the CDR3: TGTGCCAGCAGCTTGGGTGGGACACCTTACAATGAGCAGTTCTTC.

V gene TRBV3-1 (or the pseudogene TRBV3-2) combines with J gene TRBJ1-6; D ambiguous. Germline CDR1 LGHDT, CDR2 YNNKEL (reference sequence). V was shortened by 1 base and J by 10 bases, with 11 bases between the two germline ends. The CDR3 has 14 residues. CDR3 in DNA: TGTGCCAGCAGCCAAGGACTACAACCGTCACCCCTCCACTTT. Protein: CASSQGLQPSPLHF.

This sequence joins TRBV6-5 and TRBJ1-2; TRBD1 might be the D (6 bases). Germline-derived CDR1 and CDR2 are MNHEY and SVGAGI. The V end lost 0 bases, the J end lost 8 bases, and 19 bases lay between the germline ends. CDR3 length: 16 amino acids. CDR3 nucleotide sequence: TGTGCCAGCAGTTACTCGAAGCAGGGGCTCATTCGGGGCTACACCTTC. The encoded protein is CASSYSKQGLIRGYTF.